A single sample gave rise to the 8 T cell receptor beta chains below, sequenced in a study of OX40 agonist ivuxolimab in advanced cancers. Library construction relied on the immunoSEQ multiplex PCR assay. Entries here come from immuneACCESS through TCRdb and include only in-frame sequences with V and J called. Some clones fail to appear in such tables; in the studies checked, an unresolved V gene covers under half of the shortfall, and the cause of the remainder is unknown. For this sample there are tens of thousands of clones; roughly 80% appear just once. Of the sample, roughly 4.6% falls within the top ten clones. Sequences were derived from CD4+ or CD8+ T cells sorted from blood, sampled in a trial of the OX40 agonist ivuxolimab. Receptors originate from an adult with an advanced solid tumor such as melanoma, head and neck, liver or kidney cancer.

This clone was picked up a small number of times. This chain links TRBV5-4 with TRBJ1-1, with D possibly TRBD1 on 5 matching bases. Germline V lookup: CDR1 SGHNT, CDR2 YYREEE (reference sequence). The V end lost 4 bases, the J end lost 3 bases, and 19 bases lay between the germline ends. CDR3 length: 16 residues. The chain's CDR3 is CASSKTGTLIDTEAFF. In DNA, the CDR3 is TGTGCCAGCAGCAAAACCGGGACCCTGATCGACACTGAAGCTTTCTTT.

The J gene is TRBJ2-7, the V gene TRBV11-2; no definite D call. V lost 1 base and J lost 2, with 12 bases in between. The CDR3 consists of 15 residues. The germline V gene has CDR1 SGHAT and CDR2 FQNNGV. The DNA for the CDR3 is TGTGCCAGCAGCTTAGCCCCCGACTGGACCTACGAGCAGTACTTC. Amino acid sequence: CASSLAPDWTYEQYF. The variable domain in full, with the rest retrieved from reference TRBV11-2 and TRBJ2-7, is EAGVAQSPRYKIIEKRQSVAFWCNPISGHATLYWYQQILGQGPKLLIQFQNNGVVDDSQLPKDRFSAERLKGVDSTLKIQPAKLEDSAVYLCASSLAPDWTYEQYFGPGTRLTVT.

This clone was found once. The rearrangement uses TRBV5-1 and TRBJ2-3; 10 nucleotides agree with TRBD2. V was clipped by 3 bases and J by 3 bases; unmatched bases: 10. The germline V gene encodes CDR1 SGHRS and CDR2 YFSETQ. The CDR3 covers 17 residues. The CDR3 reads CASSWAASGSVTDTQYF. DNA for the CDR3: TGCGCCAGCAGCTGGGCAGCTAGCGGGAGCGTTACAGATACGCAGTATTTT.

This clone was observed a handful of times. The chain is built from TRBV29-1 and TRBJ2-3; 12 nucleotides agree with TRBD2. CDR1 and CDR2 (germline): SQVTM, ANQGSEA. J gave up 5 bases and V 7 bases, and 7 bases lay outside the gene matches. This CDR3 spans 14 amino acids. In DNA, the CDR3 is TGCAGCGCAAGGACTAGCGGGGTTGGAGATACGCAGTATTTT. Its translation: CSARTSGVGDTQYF.

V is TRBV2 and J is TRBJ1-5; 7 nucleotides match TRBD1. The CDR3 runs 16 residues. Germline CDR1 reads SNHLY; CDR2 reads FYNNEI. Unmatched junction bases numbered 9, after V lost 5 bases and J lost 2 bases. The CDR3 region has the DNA TGTGCCAGCAGTCGACAGGGCCGTGCGGGCAATCAGCCCCAGCATTTT. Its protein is CASSRQGRAGNQPQHF.

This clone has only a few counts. CDR3 sequence: CASSLMGTGGNTEAFF. In DNA form, the CDR3 reads TGTGCCAGCAGTCTCATGGGGACAGGGGGAAACACTGAAGCTTTCTTT. The chain is built from TRBV7-9 and TRBJ1-1; TRBD1 aligns across 11 bases. The CDR3 length is 16 residues. Germline assignment: CDR1 SEHNR and CDR2 FQNEAQ (reference sequence). The ends lost 6 bases at V and 2 bases at J; junction bases unmatched: 8. The full variable domain, with the rest looked up from reference TRBV7-9 and TRBJ1-1, is DTGVSQNPRHKITKRGQNVTFRCDPISEHNRLYWYRQTLGQGPEFLTYFQNEAQLEKSRLLSDRFSAERPKGSFSTLEIQRTEQGDSAMYLCASSLMGTGGNTEAFFGQGTRLTVV.

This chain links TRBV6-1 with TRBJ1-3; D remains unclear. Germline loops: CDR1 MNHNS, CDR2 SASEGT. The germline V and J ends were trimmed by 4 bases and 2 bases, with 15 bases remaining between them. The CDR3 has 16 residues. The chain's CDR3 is CASSAAHYGTGNTIYF. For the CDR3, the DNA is TGTGCCAGCAGTGCGGCTCACTATGGAACTGGAAACACCATATATTTT.

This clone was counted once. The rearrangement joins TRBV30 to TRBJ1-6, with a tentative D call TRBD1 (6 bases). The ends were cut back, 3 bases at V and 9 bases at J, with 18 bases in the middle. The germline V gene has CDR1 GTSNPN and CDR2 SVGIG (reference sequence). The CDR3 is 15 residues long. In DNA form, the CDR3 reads TGTGCCTGGAGAGCCCGGTTGGGGGCGGCTTCACCCCTCCACTTT. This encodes CAWRARLGAASPLHF.